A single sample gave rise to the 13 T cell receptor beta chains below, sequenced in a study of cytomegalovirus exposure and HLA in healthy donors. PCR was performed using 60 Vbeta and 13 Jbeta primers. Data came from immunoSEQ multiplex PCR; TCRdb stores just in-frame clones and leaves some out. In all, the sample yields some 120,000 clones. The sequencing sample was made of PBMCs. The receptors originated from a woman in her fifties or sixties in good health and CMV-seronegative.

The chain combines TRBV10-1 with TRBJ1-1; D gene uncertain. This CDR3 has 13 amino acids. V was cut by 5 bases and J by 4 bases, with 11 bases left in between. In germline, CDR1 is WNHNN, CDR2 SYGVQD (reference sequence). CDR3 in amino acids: CASSPFQATEAFF. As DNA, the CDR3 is TGCGCCAGCAGTCCATTTCAGGCCACTGAAGCTTTCTTT.

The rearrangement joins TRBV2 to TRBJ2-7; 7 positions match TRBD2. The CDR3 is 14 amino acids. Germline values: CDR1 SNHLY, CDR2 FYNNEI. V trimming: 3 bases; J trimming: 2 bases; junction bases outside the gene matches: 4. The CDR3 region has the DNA TGTGCCAGCAGTGATGGGAGGGACCCCTACGAGCAGTACTTC. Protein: CASSDGRDPYEQYF.

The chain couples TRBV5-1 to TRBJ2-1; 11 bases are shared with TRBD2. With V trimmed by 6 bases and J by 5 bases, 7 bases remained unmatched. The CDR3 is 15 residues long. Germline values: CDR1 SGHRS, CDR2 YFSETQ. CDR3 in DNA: TGCGCCAGCAAAATGACTAGCGGGAAGAACAATGAGCAGTTCTTC. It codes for CASKMTSGKNNEQFF.

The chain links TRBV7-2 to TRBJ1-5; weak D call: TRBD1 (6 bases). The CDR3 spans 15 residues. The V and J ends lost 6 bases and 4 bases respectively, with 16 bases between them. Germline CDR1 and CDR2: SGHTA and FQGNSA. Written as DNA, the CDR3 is TGTGCCAGCAGTCGACAGGCTCTAGGGAATCAGCCCCAGCATTTT. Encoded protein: CASSRQALGNQPQHF.

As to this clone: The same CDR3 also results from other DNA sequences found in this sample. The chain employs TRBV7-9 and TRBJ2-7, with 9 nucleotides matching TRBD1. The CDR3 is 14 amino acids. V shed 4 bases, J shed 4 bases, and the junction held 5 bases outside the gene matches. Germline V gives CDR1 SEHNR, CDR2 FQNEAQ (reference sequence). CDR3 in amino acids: CASSSGQGSYEQYF. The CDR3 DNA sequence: TGTGCCAGCAGCTCGGGACAGGGAAGTTACGAGCAGTACTTC.

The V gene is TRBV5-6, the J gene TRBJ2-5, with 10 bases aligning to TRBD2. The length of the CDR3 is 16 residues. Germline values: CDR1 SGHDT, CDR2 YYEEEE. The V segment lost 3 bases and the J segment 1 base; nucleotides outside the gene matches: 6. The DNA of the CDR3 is TGTGCCAGCAGCTCCGGACTAGCGGCCTTCCAAGAGACCCAGTACTTC. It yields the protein CASSSGLAAFQETQYF.

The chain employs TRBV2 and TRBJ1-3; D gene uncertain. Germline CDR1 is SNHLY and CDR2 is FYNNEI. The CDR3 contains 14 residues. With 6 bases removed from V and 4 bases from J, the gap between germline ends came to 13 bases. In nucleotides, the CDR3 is TGTGCCAGCAGGTTGGCTGAACAAGGAAACACCATATATTTT. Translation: CASRLAEQGNTIYF. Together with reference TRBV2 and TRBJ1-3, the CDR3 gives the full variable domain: EPEVTQTPSHQVTQMGQEVILRCVPISNHLYFYWYRQILGQKVEFLVSFYNNEISEKSEIFDDQFSVERPDGSNFTLKIRSTKLEDSAMYFCASRLAEQGNTIYFGEGSWLTVV.

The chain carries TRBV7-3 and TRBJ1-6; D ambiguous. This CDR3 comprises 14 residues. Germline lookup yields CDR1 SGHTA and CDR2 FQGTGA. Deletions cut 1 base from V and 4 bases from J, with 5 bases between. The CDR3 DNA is TGTGCCAGCAGCTTAATCGGGTATAATTCACCCCTCCACTTT. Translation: CASSLIGYNSPLHF. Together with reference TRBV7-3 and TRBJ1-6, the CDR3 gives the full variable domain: GAGVSQTPSNKVTEKGKYVELRCDPISGHTALYWYRQSLGQGPEFLIYFQGTGAADDSGLPNDRFFAVRPEGSVSTLKIQRTERGDSAVYLCASSLIGYNSPLHFGNGTRLTVT.

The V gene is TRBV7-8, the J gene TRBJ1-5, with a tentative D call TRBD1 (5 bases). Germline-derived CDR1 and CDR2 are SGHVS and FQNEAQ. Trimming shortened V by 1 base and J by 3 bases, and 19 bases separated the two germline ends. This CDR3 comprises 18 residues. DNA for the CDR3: TGTGCCAGCAGCTTAGGGGGCCGGGGGAGACCAGACAATCAGCCCCAGCATTTT. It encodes CASSLGGRGRPDNQPQHF.

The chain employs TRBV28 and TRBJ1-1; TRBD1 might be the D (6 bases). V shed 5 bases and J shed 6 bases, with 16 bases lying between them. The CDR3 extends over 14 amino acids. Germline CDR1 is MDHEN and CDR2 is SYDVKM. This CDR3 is CASSIAQGYAEAFF. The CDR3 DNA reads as TGTGCCAGCAGTATAGCACAGGGATATGCTGAAGCTTTCTTT.

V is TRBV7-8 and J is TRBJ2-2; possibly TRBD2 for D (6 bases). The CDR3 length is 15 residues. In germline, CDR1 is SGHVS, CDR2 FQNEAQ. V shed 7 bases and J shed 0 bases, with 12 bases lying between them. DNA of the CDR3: TGTGCCAGCACCTACGGGACTTCGAACACCGGGGAGCTGTTTTTT. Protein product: CASTYGTSNTGELFF.

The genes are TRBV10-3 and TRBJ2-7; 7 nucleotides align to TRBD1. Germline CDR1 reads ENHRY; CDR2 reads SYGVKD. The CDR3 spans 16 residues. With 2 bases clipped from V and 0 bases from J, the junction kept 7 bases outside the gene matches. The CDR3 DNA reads TGTGCCATCAGTGAGACCGGGACAGCGAGCTCCTACGAGCAGTACTTC. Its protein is CAISETGTASSYEQYF.

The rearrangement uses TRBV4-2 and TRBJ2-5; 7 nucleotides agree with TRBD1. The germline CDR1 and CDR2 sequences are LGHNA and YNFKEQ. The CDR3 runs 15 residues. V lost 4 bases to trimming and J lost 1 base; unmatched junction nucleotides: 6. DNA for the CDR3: TGTGCCAGCAGCCGAATTACAGGGGTCCAAGAGACCCAGTACTTC. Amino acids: CASSRITGVQETQYF.